This TCR beta chain was sequenced during a study of T-cell memory formation after mild COVID-19. The table lists this clonotype with a few counts. The antigen is not known. With 1 base clipped from V and 5 bases from J, the junction kept 6 bases outside the gene matches. Germline loops: CDR1 MGHRA, CDR2 YSYEKL. The CDR3 loop spans 16 amino acids. cDNA libraries for TCR alpha and TCR beta, carrying sample barcodes and UMIs, came from 5'RACE with constant-segment primers. One entry per CDR3 protein results from TCRdb running MiXCR on the 5' RACE reads. There are roughly 280,000 distinct CDR3 sequences in the sample; 15% to 20% occur only once, and around 23% lies in the top ten. General study results and limits: Clonal second-wave expansions that peaked on day 37 had unconfirmed SARS-CoV-2 specificity.

The specimen was PBMCs or a T cell subset sorted from them (not recorded which). The J gene is TRBJ2-3, the V gene TRBV4-1; 10 positions match TRBD1. This sequence originates from a man younger than 35 who had mild COVID-19 (a few samples of this study predate the infection). Cell type and time point are not known. The CDR3 nucleotides read TGCGCCAGCAGCCAAGGTCCCGGGACAGGGGTAGATACGCAGTATTTT. Protein product: CASSQGPGTGVDTQYF.